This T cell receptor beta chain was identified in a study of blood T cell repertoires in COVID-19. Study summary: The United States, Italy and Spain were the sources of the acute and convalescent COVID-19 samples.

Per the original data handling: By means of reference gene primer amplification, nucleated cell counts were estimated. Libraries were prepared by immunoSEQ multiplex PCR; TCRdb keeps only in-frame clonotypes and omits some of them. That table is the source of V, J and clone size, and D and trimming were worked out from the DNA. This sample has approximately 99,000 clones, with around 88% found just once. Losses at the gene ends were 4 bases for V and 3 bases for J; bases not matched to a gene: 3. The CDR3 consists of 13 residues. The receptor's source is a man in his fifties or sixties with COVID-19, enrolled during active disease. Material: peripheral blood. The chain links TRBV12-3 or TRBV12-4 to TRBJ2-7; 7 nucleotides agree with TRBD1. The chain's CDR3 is CASSSGQSYEQYF. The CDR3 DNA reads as TGTGCCAGCAGTTCGGGACAGAGCTACGAGCAGTACTTC.